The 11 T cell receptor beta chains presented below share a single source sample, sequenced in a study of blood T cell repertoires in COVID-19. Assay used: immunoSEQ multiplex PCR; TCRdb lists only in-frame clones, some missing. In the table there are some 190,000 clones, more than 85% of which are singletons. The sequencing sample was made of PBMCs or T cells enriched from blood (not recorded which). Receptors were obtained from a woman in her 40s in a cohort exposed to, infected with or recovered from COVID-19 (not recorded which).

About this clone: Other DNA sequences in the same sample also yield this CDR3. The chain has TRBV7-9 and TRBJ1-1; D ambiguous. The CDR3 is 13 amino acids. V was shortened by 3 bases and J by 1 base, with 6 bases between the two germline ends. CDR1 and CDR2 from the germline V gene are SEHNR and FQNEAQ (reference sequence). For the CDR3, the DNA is TGTGCCAGCAGCTTCTCAGGGAACACTGAAGCTTTCTTT. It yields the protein CASSFSGNTEAFF.

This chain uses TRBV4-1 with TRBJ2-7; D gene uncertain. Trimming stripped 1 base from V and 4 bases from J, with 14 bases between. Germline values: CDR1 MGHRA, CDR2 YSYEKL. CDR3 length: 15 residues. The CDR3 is CASSQVSQVIYEQYF. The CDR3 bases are TGCGCCAGCAGCCAAGTAAGTCAGGTCATATACGAGCAGTACTTC.

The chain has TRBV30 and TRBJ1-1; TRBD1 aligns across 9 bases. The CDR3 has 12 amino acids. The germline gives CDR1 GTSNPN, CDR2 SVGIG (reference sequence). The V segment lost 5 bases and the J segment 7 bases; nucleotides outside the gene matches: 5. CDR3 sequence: CAWGQGRIEAFF. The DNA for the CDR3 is TGTGCCTGGGGACAGGGGCGGATTGAAGCTTTCTTT.

In nucleotides, the CDR3 is TGTGCCAGCACCTCGGACAGGGGGGTCGCTGAAGCTTTCTTT. Its translation: CASTSDRGVAEAFF. The V gene is TRBV28, the J gene TRBJ1-1; TRBD1 aligns across 10 bases. V shed 7 bases, J shed 6 bases, and the junction held 8 bases outside the gene matches. The CDR3 runs 14 residues. Germline values: CDR1 MDHEN, CDR2 SYDVKM.

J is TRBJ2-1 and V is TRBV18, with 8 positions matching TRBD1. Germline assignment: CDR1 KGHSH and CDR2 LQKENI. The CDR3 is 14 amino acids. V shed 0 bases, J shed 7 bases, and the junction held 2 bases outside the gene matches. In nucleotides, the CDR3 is TGTGCCAGCTCACCACCGACAGGGGCTAATGAGCAGTTCTTC. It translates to CASSPPTGANEQFF.

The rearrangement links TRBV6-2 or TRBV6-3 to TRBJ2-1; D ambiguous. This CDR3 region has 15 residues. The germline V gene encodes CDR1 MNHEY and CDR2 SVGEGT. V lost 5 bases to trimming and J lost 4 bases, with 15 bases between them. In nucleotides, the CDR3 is TGTGCCAGCAGTATACACGTAAAAAAGTACAATGAGCAGTTCTTC. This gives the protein CASSIHVKKYNEQFF.

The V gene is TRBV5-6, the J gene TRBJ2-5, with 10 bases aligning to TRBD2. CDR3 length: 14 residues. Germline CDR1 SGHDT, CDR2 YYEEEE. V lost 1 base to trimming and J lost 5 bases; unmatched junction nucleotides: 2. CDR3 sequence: CASSLLAGEETQYF. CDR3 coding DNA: TGTGCCAGCAGCTTGCTAGCGGGAGAGGAGACCCAGTACTTC. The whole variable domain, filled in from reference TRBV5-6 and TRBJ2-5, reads DAGVTQSPTHLIKTRGQQVTLRCSPKSGHDTVSWYQQALGQGPQFIFQYYEEEERQRGNFPDRFSGHQFPNYSSELNVNALLLGDSALYLCASSLLAGEETQYFGPGTRLLVL.

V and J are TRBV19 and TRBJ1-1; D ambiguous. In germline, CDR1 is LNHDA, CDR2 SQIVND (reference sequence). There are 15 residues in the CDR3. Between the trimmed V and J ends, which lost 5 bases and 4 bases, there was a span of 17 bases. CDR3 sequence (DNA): TGTGCCAGTAGTTTCAAACTCCATGGAGGCACTGAAGCTTTCTTT. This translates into CASSFKLHGGTEAFF. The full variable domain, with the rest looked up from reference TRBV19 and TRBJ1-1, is DGGITQSPKYLFRKEGQNVTLSCEQNLNHDAMYWYRQDPGQGLRLIYYSQIVNDFQKGDIAEGYSVSREKKESFPLTVTSAQKNPTAFYLCASSFKLHGGTEAFFGQGTRLTVV.

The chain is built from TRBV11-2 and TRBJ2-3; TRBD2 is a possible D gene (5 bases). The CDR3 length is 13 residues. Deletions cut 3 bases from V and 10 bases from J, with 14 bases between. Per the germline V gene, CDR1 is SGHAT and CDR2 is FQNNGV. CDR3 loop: CASSFWNSASQYF. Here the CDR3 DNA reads TGTGCCAGCAGCTTCTGGAATAGCGCCTCGCAGTATTTT.

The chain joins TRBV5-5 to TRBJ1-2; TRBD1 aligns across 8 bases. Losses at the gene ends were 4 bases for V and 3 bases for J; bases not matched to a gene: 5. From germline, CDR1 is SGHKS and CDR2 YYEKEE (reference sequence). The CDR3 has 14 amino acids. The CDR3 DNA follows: TGTGCCAGCAGCCGGACAGGGTCCGACTATGGCTACACCTTC. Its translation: CASSRTGSDYGYTF. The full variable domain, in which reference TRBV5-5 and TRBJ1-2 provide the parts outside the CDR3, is DAGVTQSPTHLIKTRGQQVTLRCSPISGHKSVSWYQQVLGQGPQFIFQYYEKEERGRGNFPDRFSARQFPNYSSELNVNALLLGDSALYLCASSRTGSDYGYTFGSGTRLTVV.

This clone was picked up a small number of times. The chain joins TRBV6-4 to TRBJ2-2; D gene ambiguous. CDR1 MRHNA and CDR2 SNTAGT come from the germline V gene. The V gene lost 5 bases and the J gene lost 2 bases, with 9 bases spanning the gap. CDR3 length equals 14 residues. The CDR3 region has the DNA TGTGCCAGCAGTACAGCAACCAACACCGGGGAGCTGTTTTTT. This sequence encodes CASSTATNTGELFF.